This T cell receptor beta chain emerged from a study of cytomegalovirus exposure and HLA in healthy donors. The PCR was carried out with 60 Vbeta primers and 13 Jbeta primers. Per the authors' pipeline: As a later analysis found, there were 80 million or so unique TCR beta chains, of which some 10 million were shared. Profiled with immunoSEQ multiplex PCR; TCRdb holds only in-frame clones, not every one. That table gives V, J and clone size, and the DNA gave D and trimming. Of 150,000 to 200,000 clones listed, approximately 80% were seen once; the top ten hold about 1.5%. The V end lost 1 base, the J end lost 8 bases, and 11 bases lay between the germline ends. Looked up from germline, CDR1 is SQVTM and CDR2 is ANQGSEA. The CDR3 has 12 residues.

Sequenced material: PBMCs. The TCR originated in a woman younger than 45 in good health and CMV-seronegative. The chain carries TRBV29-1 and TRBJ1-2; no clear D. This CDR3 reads CSVEVPGGGYTF. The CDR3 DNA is TGCAGCGTTGAAGTCCCGGGTGGAGGCTACACCTTC. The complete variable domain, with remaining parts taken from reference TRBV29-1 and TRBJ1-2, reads SAVISQKPSRDICQRGTSLTIQCQVDSQVTMMFWYRQQPGQSLTLIATANQGSEATYESGFVIDKFPISRPNLTFSTLTVSNMSPEDSSIYLCSVEVPGGGYTFGSGTRLTVV.